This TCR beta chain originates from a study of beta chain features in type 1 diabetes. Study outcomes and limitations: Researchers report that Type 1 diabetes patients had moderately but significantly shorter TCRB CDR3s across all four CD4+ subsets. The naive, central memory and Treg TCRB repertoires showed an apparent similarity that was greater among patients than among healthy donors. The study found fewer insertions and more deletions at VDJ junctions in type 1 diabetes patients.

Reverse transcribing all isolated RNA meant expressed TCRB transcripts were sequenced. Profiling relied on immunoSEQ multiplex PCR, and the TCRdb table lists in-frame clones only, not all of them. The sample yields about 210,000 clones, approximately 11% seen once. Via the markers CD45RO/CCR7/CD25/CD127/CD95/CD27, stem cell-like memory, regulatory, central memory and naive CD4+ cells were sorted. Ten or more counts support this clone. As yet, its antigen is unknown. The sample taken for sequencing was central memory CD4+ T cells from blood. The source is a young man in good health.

CDR3 bases: TGTGCCAGCTCACCAAAAGGAGCGAACACTGAAGCTTTCTTT. It specifies CASSPKGANTEAFF. The chain recombines TRBV18 with TRBJ1-1; D is unresolved. The V gene's germline CDR1 is KGHSH and CDR2 LQKENI. V gave up 2 bases and J gave up 1 base, with 8 bases separating them. The CDR3 covers 14 residues.